The entry below gives a single T cell receptor beta chain sequence along with its context. The sample is drawn from a study of shared clonotypes between healthy human individuals. Sequencing was performed with immunoSEQ multiplex PCR; in TCRdb, only in-frame clones are kept and a portion is missing. The data contain millions of clones, around nine tenths of them singletons. Trimming removed 0 bases from V and 6 bases from J, with 12 bases in between. This CDR3 has 14 residues. The germline CDR1 and CDR2 sequences are SGDLS and YYNGEE. This sequence originates from a man aged 18-30 years in good health. Material: naive CD4+ T cells sorted from blood. Subset here: CD45RA+ positively selected. The J gene is TRBJ1-2, the V gene TRBV9; D remains ambiguous. The CDR3 loop is CASSVGSGWHGYTF. In DNA, the CDR3 is TGTGCCAGCAGCGTAGGGTCAGGATGGCATGGCTACACCTTC.